This TCR beta chain stems from a study of OX40 agonist ivuxolimab in advanced cancers. Profiling relied on immunoSEQ multiplex PCR, and the TCRdb table lists in-frame clones only, not all of them. The sample holds about 58,000 clones; 80% to 90% are singletons and the top ten take roughly 0.76%. CDR3 length: 18 residues. Trimming left V 3 bases short and J 0 bases short, with 18 bases between. Germline V gives CDR1 LNHNV, CDR2 YYDKDF (reference sequence). The chain joins TRBV15 to TRBJ2-1; a weak D match, TRBD2 (6 bases). This TCR was sampled from an adult with an advanced solid tumor such as melanoma, head and neck, liver or kidney cancer. The input for sequencing was CD4+ or CD8+ T cells sorted from blood, taken in a trial of the OX40 agonist ivuxolimab. The CDR3 here is CATSRRDAGFSSYNEQFF. Here the CDR3 DNA reads TGTGCCACCAGCAGGCGGGACGCCGGATTTAGCTCCTACAATGAGCAGTTCTTC.